A single sample is the source of the 22 T cell receptor beta chains below, sequenced in a study of blood T cell repertoires in COVID-19. Produced via immunoSEQ multiplex PCR; TCRdb's table is partial and in-frame only. This sample has 290,000 or so clones, with approximately 80% found just once. Sequencing input: PBMCs or T cells enriched from blood (not recorded which). These receptors came from a man aged 35 to 55 who had been exposed to COVID-19.

V gene TRBV7-2 combines with J gene TRBJ2-2; 14 bases are shared with TRBD2. From germline, CDR1 is SGHTA and CDR2 FQGNSA. V shed 5 bases and J 6 bases; nucleotides not matched to a gene: 8. There are 17 residues in the CDR3. CDR3 in amino acids: CASSRPRTSGRSGELFF. The DNA of the CDR3 is TGTGCCAGCAGCCGTCCGCGGACTAGCGGGAGGTCCGGGGAGCTGTTTTTT.

This clone was seen a few times. V usage is TRBV30 and J usage is TRBJ1-3, with D unclear. The CDR3 is made up of 13 amino acids. The germline V and J ends were trimmed by 5 bases and 5 bases, with 13 bases remaining between them. Per the germline V gene, CDR1 is GTSNPN and CDR2 is SVGIG (reference sequence). The CDR3 protein is CAWVMQTRNTIYF. CDR3 coding DNA: TGTGCCTGGGTCATGCAGACAAGAAACACCATATATTTT.

The chain uses TRBV5-5 and TRBJ1-5; D not certain. There are 16 residues in the CDR3. The germline V and J ends were trimmed by 1 base and 0 bases, with 11 bases remaining between them. Germline V gene lookup returns CDR1 SGHKS and CDR2 YYEKEE (reference sequence). CDR3 nucleotides: TGTGCCAGCAGCTTGTTTTTGGAGGCTAGCAATCAGCCCCAGCATTTT. Its translation is CASSLFLEASNQPQHF.

This rearrangement joins TRBV7-8 to TRBJ1-6; no firm D call. The CDR3 totals 17 residues. Between the trimmed V and J ends, which lost 5 bases and 0 bases, there was a span of 14 bases. Germline CDR1 SGHVS, CDR2 FQNEAQ. The CDR3 protein is CASSPRGSSSYNSPLHF. The CDR3 DNA reads TGTGCCAGCAGCCCCCGAGGCTCTAGCTCCTATAATTCACCCCTCCACTTT.

The gene calls are TRBV7-2 and TRBJ2-5, with D uncertain. V was pared by 2 bases and J by 5 bases, with 12 bases between. CDR1 SGHTA and CDR2 FQGNSA come from the germline V gene. The CDR3 extends over 14 amino acids. The CDR3 DNA reads as TGTGCCAGCAGCTTAATCGGAGCTGGTGAGACCCAGTACTTC. Its protein is CASSLIGAGETQYF.

There are a few counts of this clone. The chain combines TRBV7-3 with TRBJ2-1, with 8 bases that match TRBD2. V lost 4 bases to trimming and J lost 6 bases; unmatched junction nucleotides: 11. The CDR3 consists of 16 residues. Germline V gene sequence: CDR1 SGHTA, CDR2 FQGTGA. The CDR3 bases are TGTGCCAGCAGCTCGTTAGCGGGAAAGGGTCTCAATGAGCAGTTCTTC. The encoded protein is CASSSLAGKGLNEQFF. Full variable domain (missing parts from reference TRBV7-3 and TRBJ2-1): GAGVSQTPSNKVTEKGKYVELRCDPISGHTALYWYRQSLGQGPEFLIYFQGTGAADDSGLPNDRFFAVRPEGSVSTLKIQRTERGDSAVYLCASSSLAGKGLNEQFFGPGTRLTVL.

The chain carries TRBV6-5 and TRBJ2-5; D might be TRBD1 (5 bases). The germline V gene encodes CDR1 MNHEY and CDR2 SVGAGI. Trimming removed 0 bases at V and 7 bases at J, with 12 bases between. This CDR3 has 14 amino acids. CDR3 sequence reads: CASSYSLRVATQYF. CDR3 DNA: TGTGCCAGCAGTTACTCGCTCAGGGTGGCGACCCAGTACTTC.

This chain connects TRBV2 to TRBJ2-1, with 11 positions matching TRBD2. Germline V gene lookup returns CDR1 SNHLY and CDR2 FYNNEI. The CDR3 is made up of 16 amino acids. With 6 bases clipped from V and 8 bases from J, the junction kept 12 bases outside the gene matches. The chain's CDR3 is CASRFRTSGSGDEQFF. DNA of the CDR3: TGTGCCAGCAGGTTTAGAACTAGCGGGAGCGGCGATGAGCAGTTCTTC.

This sequence joins TRBV5-1 and TRBJ2-1; 14 positions agree with TRBD2. Trimming at V came to 6 bases and at J to 1 base, leaving 12 bases not matched to a gene. The CDR3 length is 19 residues. Germline V gene lookup returns CDR1 SGHRS and CDR2 YFSETQ. The CDR3: CASKFPGTSGRGSYNEQFF. CDR3 DNA: TGCGCCAGCAAGTTCCCCGGGACTAGCGGGAGAGGATCCTACAATGAGCAGTTCTTC.

V gene TRBV10-1 combines with J gene TRBJ2-7; 11 nucleotides match TRBD2. CDR3 length: 15 amino acids. The V gene end was trimmed by 2 bases and the J gene end by 2 bases; junction bases not matched to a gene: 2. Germline V gene lookup returns CDR1 WNHNN and CDR2 SYGVQD (reference sequence). The chain's CDR3 is CASSEPGLAAYEQYF. The CDR3 bases are TGCGCCAGCAGTGAGCCGGGACTAGCGGCCTACGAGCAGTACTTC.

This chain joins TRBV10-1 and TRBJ2-1; D uncertain. The CDR3 is made up of 14 amino acids. The germline CDR1 and CDR2 sequences are WNHNN and SYGVQD (reference sequence). V gave up 4 bases and J gave up 10 bases, with 17 bases separating them. Written as DNA, the CDR3 is TGCGCCAGCAGTGTAAGTACGGGTGGTGGAGAGCAGTTCTTC. This sequence encodes CASSVSTGGGEQFF.

The rearrangement links TRBV12-5 to TRBJ1-6; 9 nucleotides agree with TRBD1. The V gene's germline CDR1 is LGHNT and CDR2 FRNRAP. The CDR3 is made up of 15 amino acids. With 4 bases clipped from V and 10 bases from J, the junction kept 8 bases outside the gene matches. CDR3 loop: CASGSSGQGGSPLHF. In DNA form, the CDR3 reads TGTGCTAGTGGTTCCTCGGGACAGGGCGGGTCACCCCTCCACTTT.

The V and J genes are TRBV29-1 and TRBJ1-2; D may be TRBD1 (5 bases). The V gene's germline CDR1 is SQVTM and CDR2 ANQGSEA. Trimming shortened V by 4 bases and J by 4 bases, and 16 bases separated the two germline ends. The CDR3 is 14 amino acids. The CDR3 sequence is CSVVGGYQGYGYTF. CDR3 nucleotides: TGCAGCGTTGTCGGAGGGTATCAGGGCTATGGCTACACCTTC.

The chain carries TRBV12-3 or TRBV12-4 and TRBJ2-3; D remains ambiguous. This CDR3 has 13 residues. Trimming left V 3 bases short and J 4 bases short, with 8 bases between. CDR3 sequence reads: CASSFNFPDTQYF. CDR3 coding DNA: TGTGCCAGCAGTTTTAACTTCCCAGATACGCAGTATTTT.

This clone showed up just once. The V and J genes are TRBV2 and TRBJ2-1; D may be TRBD2 (6 bases). The CDR3 extends over 15 amino acids. V was trimmed by 1 base and J by 7 bases, leaving 14 bases between them. Germline V gives CDR1 SNHLY, CDR2 FYNNEI. CDR3 nucleotides: TGTGCCAGCAGTGAAGTTTACACGGGGAGGAATGAGCAGTTCTTC. Translated: CASSEVYTGRNEQFF.

The genes are TRBV5-1 and TRBJ1-2; no clear D gene. Germline-derived CDR1 and CDR2 are SGHRS and YFSETQ. The ends were cut back, 0 bases at V and 2 bases at J, with 11 bases in the middle. The CDR3 has 15 residues. CDR3 sequence reads: CASSLEPFGNYGYTF. CDR3 coding DNA: TGCGCCAGCAGCTTGGAACCCTTCGGGAACTATGGCTACACCTTC.

The chain's CDR3 is CASSLFITSSNEQYF. Written as DNA, the CDR3 is TGTGCCAGCAGCTTATTTATAACTAGCTCTAACGAGCAGTACTTC. The chain has TRBV11-2 and TRBJ2-7; tentative D call: TRBD2 (6 bases). Germline values: CDR1 SGHAT, CDR2 FQNNGV. V shed 2 bases and J shed 5 bases, with 16 bases lying between them. This CDR3 spans 15 amino acids.

The rearrangement uses TRBV7-6 and TRBJ2-3, with no clear D. The CDR3 extends over 13 amino acids. Trimming removed 3 bases from V and 4 bases from J, with 8 bases in between. CDR1 is SGHVS and CDR2 is FNYEAQ in the germline V gene. The CDR3: CASSLVVADTQYF. CDR3 coding DNA: TGTGCCAGCAGCTTGGTTGTAGCAGATACGCAGTATTTT. The variable domain in full, completed from reference TRBV7-6 and TRBJ2-3, reads GAGVSQSPRYKVTKRGQDVALRCDPISGHVSLYWYRQALGQGPEFLTYFNYEAQQDKSGLPNDRFSAERPEGSISTLTIQRTEQRDSAMYRCASSLVVADTQYFGPGTRLTVL.

The gene calls are TRBV7-9 and TRBJ2-7; 8 nucleotides line up with TRBD1. Per germline, CDR1 SEHNR and CDR2 FQNEAQ (reference sequence). CDR3 length equals 15 residues. V dropped 4 bases and J dropped 5; count of bases not matched to a gene: 10. The CDR3 DNA reads as TGTGCCAGCAGCTACCCTACAGGGGGACTTGACGAGCAGTACTTC. Translation: CASSYPTGGLDEQYF.

This clone was picked up one time. This chain connects TRBV12-5 to TRBJ1-1; 12 nucleotides align to TRBD1. From germline, CDR1 is LGHNT and CDR2 FRNRAP. The length of the CDR3 is 16 residues. V was pared by 8 bases and J by 0 bases, with 7 bases of the junction left unmatched. The chain's CDR3 is CASRPGQGAVNTEAFF. CDR3 sequence (DNA): TGTGCTAGTAGACCGGGACAGGGGGCTGTGAACACTGAAGCTTTCTTT.

This clone was found a few times. This sequence joins TRBV19 and TRBJ1-1; the match to TRBD1 covers 8 bases. Germline V gives CDR1 LNHDA, CDR2 SQIVND (reference sequence). V was pared by 3 bases and J by 9 bases, with 18 bases of the junction left unmatched. The CDR3 length is 17 residues. This CDR3 is CASSILGQGTGGEKAFF. CDR3 coding DNA: TGTGCCAGTAGTATTTTAGGACAGGGAACCGGAGGGGAAAAAGCTTTCTTT. Full variable domain (remainder filled in from reference TRBV19 and TRBJ1-1): DGGITQSPKYLFRKEGQNVTLSCEQNLNHDAMYWYRQDPGQGLRLIYYSQIVNDFQKGDIAEGYSVSREKKESFPLTVTSAQKNPTAFYLCASSILGQGTGGEKAFFGQGTRLTVV.

The V and J genes are TRBV7-9 and TRBJ2-2, with D perhaps TRBD2 (6 bases). CDR1 is SEHNR and CDR2 is FQNEAQ in the germline V gene (reference sequence). V lost 2 bases to trimming and J lost 5 bases, with 15 bases between them. The CDR3 covers 16 residues. CDR3: CASSLRAGGLTGELFF. CDR3 nucleotides: TGTGCCAGCAGCTTACGAGCGGGCGGTCTGACCGGGGAGCTGTTTTTT. Complete variable domain (other parts from reference TRBV7-9 and TRBJ2-2): DTGVSQNPRHKITKRGQNVTFRCDPISEHNRLYWYRQTLGQGPEFLTYFQNEAQLEKSRLLSDRFSAERPKGSFSTLEIQRTEQGDSAMYLCASSLRAGGLTGELFFGEGSRLTVL.